This T cell receptor beta chain emerged from a study of blood T cell repertoires in COVID-19. Across the study: Both acute and convalescent COVID-19 samples were obtained from the United States, Italy and Spain.

The protocol was immunoSEQ multiplex PCR, while the TCRdb copy is restricted to in-frame clones and leaves out a portion. The data contain about 370,000 clones, approximately 92% of them singletons. V lost 5 bases and J 5 bases, leaving 10 bases between the germline ends. CDR3 length equals 12 residues. The chain recombines TRBV12-3 or TRBV12-4 with TRBJ2-7, with D perhaps TRBD1 (6 bases). The TCR was taken from a man aged 18-30 years who had recovered from COVID-19. The source material was PBMCs or T cells enriched from blood (not recorded which). This chain's CDR3 is CASSPQGNEQYF. The CDR3 DNA reads TGTGCCAGCAGTCCCCAGGGGAACGAGCAGTACTTC.